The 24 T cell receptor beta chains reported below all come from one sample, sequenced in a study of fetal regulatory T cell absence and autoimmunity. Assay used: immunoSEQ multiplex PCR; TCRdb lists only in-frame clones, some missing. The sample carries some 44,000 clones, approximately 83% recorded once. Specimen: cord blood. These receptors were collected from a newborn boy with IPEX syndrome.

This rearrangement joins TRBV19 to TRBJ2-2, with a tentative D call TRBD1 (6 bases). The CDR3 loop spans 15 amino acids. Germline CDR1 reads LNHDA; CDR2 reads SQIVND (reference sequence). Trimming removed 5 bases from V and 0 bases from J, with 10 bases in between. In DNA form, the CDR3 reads TGTGCCAGTAGTCTACAGGGCCCGAACACCGGGGAGCTGTTTTTT. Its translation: CASSLQGPNTGELFF.

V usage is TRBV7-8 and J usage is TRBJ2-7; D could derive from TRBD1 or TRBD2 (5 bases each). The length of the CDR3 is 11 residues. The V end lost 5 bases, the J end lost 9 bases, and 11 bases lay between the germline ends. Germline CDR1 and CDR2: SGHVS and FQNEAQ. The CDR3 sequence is CASSTRDGQYF. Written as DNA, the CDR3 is TGTGCCAGCAGCACCCGGGACGGGCAGTACTTC. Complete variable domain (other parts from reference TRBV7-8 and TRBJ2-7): GAGVSQSPRYKVAKRGQDVALRCDPISGHVSLFWYQQALGQGPEFLTYFQNEAQLDKSGLPSDRFFAERPEGSVSTLKIQRTQQEDSAVYLCASSTRDGQYFGPGTRLTVT.

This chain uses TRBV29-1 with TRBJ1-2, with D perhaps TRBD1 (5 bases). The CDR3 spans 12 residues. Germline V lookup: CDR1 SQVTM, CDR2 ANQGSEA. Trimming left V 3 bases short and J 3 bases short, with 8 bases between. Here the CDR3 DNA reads TGCAGCGTTGACAGGGCTTACTATGGCTACACCTTC. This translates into CSVDRAYYGYTF.

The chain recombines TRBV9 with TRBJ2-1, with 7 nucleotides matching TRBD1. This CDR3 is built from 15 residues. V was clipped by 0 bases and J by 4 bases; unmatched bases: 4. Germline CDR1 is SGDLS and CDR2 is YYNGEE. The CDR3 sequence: CASSVDGTEYNEQFF. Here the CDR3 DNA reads TGTGCCAGCAGCGTAGACGGGACAGAATACAATGAGCAGTTCTTC.

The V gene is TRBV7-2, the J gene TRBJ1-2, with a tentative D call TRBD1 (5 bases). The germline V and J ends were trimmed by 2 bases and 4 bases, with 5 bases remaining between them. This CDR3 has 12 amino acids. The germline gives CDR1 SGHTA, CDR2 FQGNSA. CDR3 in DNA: TGTGCCAGCAGCTTACAGGGCTATGGCTACACCTTC. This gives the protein CASSLQGYGYTF.

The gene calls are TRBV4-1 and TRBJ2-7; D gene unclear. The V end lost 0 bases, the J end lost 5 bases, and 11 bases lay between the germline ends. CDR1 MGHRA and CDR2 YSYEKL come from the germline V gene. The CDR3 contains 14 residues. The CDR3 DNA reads TGCGCCAGCAGCCAAGACTCGGAGCTCGACGAGCAGTACTTC. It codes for CASSQDSELDEQYF.

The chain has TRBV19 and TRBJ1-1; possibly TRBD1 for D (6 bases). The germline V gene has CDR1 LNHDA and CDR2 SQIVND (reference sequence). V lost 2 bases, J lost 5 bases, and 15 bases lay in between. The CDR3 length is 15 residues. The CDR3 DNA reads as TGTGCCAGTAGTATATTACAGGGCGGAGGAACTGAAGCTTTCTTT. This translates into CASSILQGGGTEAFF.

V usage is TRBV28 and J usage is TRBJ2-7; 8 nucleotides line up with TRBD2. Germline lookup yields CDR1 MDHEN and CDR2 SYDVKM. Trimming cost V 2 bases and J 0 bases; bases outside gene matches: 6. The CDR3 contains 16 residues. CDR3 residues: CASSLGEREFSYEQYF. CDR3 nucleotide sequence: TGTGCCAGCAGTTTAGGGGAGCGGGAGTTCTCCTACGAGCAGTACTTC.

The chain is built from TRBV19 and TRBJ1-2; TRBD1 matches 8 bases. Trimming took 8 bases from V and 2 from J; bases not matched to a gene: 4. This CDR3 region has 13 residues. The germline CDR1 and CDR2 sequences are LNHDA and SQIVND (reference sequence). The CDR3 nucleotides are TGTGCCAGTTCCCGACAGGGGAACTATGGCTACACCTTC. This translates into CASSRQGNYGYTF.

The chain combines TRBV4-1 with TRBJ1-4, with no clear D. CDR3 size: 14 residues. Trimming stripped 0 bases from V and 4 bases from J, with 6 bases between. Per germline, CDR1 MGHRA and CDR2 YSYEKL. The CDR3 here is CASSQDNSNEKLFF. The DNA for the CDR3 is TGCGCCAGCAGCCAAGATAACAGTAATGAAAAACTGTTTTTT.

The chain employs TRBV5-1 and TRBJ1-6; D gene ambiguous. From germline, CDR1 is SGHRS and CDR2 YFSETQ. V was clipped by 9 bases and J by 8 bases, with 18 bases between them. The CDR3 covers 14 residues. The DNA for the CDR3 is TGCGCCATTGCTCCTGGACCCTCTTATTCACCCCTCCACTTT. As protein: CAIAPGPSYSPLHF.

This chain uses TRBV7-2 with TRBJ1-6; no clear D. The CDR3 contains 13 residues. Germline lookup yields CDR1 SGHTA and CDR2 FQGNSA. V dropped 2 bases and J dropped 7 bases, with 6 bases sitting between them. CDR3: CASSLRWNSPLHF. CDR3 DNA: TGTGCCAGCAGCTTAAGGTGGAATTCACCCCTCCACTTT.

The CDR3 DNA is TGCGCCAGCAGCCAAGATGGTCCGGGAGGATCTGGAAACACCATATATTTT. It encodes CASSQDGPGGSGNTIYF. This chain links TRBV4-3 with TRBJ1-3; D is undetermined. The CDR3 contains 17 residues. Germline-derived CDR1 and CDR2 are LGHNA and YSLEER. Trimming left V 0 bases short and J 1 base short, with 13 bases between.

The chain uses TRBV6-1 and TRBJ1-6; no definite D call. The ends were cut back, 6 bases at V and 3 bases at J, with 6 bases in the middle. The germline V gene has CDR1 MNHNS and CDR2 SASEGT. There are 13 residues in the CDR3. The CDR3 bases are TGTGCCAGCAGCCTCGACTATAATTCACCCCTCCACTTT. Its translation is CASSLDYNSPLHF.

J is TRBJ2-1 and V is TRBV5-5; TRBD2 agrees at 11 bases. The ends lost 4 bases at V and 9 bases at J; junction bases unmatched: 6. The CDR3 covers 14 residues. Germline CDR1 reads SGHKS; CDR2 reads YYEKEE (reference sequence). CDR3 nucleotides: TGTGCCAGCAGCCTTAGCGGGGGGGCCGGTGAGCAGTTCTTC. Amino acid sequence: CASSLSGGAGEQFF.

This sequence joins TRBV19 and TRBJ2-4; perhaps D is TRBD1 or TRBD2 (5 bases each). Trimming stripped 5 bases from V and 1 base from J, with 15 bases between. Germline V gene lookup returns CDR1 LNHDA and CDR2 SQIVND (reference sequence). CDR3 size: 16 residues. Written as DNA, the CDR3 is TGTGCCAGTAGTCGTCGGGGCCTCGCGGCCAAAAACATTCAGTACTTC. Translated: CASSRRGLAAKNIQYF.

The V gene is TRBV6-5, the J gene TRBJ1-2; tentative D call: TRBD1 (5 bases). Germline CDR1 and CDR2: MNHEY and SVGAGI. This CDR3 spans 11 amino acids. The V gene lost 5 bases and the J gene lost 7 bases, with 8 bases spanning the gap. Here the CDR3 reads CASSQGGGYTF. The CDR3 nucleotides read TGTGCCAGCAGTCAGGGTGGTGGCTACACCTTC.

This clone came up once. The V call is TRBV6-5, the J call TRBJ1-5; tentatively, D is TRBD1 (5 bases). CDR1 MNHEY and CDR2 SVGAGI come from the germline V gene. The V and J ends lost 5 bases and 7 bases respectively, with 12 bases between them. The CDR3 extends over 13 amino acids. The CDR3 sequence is CASSANSGQPQHF. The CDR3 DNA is TGTGCCAGCAGTGCCAACTCAGGGCAGCCCCAGCATTTT.

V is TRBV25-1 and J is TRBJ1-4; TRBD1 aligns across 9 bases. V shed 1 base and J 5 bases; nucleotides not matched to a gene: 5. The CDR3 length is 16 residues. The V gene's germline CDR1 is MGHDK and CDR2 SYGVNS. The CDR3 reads CASSELGTGMNEKLFF. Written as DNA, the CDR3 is TGTGCCAGCAGTGAATTGGGGACAGGGATGAATGAAAAACTGTTTTTT.

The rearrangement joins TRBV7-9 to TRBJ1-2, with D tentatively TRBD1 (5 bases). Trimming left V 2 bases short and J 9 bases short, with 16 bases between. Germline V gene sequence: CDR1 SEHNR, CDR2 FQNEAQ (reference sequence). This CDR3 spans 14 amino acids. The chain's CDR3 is CASSLNWQGTRYTF. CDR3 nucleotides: TGTGCCAGCAGCTTAAATTGGCAAGGGACCCGCTACACCTTC.

The CDR3 DNA is TGTGCCAGCAGCCAGTGGGGGGGAGGGCCTGGAGATGAGCAGTTCTTC. As protein: CASSQWGGGPGDEQFF. This sequence joins TRBV5-4 and TRBJ2-1; 7 bases match TRBD2. The germline CDR1 and CDR2 sequences are SGHNT and YYREEE (reference sequence). The CDR3 has 16 amino acids. The V gene end was trimmed by 4 bases and the J gene end by 8 bases; junction bases not matched to a gene: 15.

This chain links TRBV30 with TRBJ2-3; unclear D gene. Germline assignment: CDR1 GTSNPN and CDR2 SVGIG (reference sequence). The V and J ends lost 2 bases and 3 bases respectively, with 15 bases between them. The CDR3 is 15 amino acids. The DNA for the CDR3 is TGTGCCTGGAGTCTAAAACTGGCCCCTACAGATACGCAGTATTTT. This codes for CAWSLKLAPTDTQYF.

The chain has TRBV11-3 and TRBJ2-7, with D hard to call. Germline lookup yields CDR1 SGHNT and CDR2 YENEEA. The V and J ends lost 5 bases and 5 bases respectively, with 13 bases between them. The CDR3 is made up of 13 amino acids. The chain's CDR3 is CASSPPLVHEQYF. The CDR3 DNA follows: TGTGCCAGCAGCCCCCCTTTGGTCCACGAGCAGTACTTC. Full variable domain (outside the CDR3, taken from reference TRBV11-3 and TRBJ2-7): EAGVVQSPRYKIIEKKQPVAFWCNPISGHNTLYWYLQNLGQGPELLIRYENEEAVDDSQLPKDRFSAERLKGVDSTLKIQPAELGDSAVYLCASSPPLVHEQYFGPGTRLTVT.

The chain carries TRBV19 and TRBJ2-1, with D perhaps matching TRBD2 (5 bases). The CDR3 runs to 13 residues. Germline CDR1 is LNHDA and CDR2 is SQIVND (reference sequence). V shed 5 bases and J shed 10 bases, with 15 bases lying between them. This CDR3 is CASSARETGEQFF. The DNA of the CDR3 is TGTGCCAGTAGTGCTAGGGAAACGGGGGAGCAGTTCTTC.